The source of this T cell receptor beta chain is a study of blood T cell repertoires in COVID-19. Background on the study: Sources were T cells, B-cell-depleted T cells, or PBMCs; the material itself was cDNA or gDNA.

Measured with immunoSEQ multiplex PCR; TCRdb has only the in-frame clones, and not every one. The repertoire has fewer than 250,000 clones, around four fifths of them found once; the top ten carry 10%. Germline loops: CDR1 MDHEN, CDR2 SYDVKM. V gave up 6 bases and J gave up 4 bases; unmatched junction bases: 15. The length of the CDR3 is 16 residues. V and J are TRBV28 and TRBJ2-7; 7 bases are a match to TRBD1. This receptor was identified in a woman aged 80 or older with COVID-19, enrolled during active disease. Sequences were obtained from peripheral blood. The CDR3 region has the DNA TGTGCCAGCAGGGAGCGATCGGGACAGAGAACGTACGAGCAGTACTTC. It yields the protein CASRERSGQRTYEQYF.